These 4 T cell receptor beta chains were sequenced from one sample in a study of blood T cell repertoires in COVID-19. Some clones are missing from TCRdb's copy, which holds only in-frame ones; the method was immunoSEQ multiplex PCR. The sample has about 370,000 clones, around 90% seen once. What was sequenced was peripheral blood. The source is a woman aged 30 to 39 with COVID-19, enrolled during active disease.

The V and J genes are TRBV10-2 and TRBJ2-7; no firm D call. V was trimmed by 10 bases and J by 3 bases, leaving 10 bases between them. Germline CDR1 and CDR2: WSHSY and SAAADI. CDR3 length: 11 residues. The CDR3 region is CATRHYYEQYV. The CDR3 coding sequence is TGCGCCACCCGGCACTACTACGAGCAGTACGTC.

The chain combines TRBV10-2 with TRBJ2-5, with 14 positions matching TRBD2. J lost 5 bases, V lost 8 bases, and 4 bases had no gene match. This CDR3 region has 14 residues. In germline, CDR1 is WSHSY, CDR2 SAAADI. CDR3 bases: TGCGCCAGCGGACTAGCGGGGGGCAGGGAGACCCAGTACTTC. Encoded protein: CASGLAGGRETQYF.

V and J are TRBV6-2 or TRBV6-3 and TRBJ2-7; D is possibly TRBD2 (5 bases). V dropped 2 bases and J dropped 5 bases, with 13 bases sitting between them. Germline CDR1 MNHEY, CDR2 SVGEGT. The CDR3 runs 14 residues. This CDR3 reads CASSYPGDWHEQYV. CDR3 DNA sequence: TGTGCCAGCAGTTACCCCGGGGATTGGCACGAGCAGTACGTC.

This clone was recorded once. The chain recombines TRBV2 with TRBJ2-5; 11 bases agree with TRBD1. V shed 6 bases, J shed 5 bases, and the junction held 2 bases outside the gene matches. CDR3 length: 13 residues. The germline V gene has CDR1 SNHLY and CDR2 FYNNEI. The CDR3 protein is CASRDRGLETQYF. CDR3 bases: TGTGCCAGCAGGGACAGGGGGCTGGAGACCCAGTACTTC. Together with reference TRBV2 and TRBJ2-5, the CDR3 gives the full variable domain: EPEVTQTPSHQVTQMGQEVILRCVPISNHLYFYWYRQILGQKVEFLVSFYNNEISEKSEIFDDQFSVERPDGSNFTLKIRSTKLEDSAMYFCASRDRGLETQYFGPGTRLLVL.